The TCR beta chain described here comes from a study of beta chain features in type 1 diabetes. Study-wide findings and caveats: Insertions at VDJ junctions were less frequent in type 1 diabetes patients. These patients also deleted more nucleotides at the same junctions.

Between the trimmed V and J ends, which lost 0 bases and 0 bases, there was a span of 11 bases. Germline CDR1 reads LGHNA; CDR2 reads YSLEER. The CDR3 totals 17 residues. Isolated RNA was reverse transcribed in full, so expressed TCRB transcripts were sequenced. The table came from immunoSEQ multiplex PCR; TCRdb's copy has only in-frame clones and leaves some out. Of hundreds of thousands of clones listed, around 15% were seen once; the top ten hold around 0.1%. Cell sorting via CD45RO/CCR7/CD25/CD127/CD95/CD27 was performed to obtain CD4+ naive, central memory, regulatory and stem cell-like memory cells. This clone has more than one count but fewer than ten. Its antigen is unknown.

V and J are TRBV4-3 and TRBJ2-2, with D perhaps TRBD1 (6 bases). Input material: naive CD4+ T cells from blood. This receptor was taken from a man between 18 and 35 years old in good health. The DNA of the CDR3 is TGCGCCAGCAGCCAAGAGGGGGCGACCGCGAACACCGGGGAGCTGTTTTTT. Protein product: CASSQEGATANTGELFF.